This T cell receptor (beta chain) is drawn from a study of OX40 agonist ivuxolimab in advanced cancers. As for the study in general: Ivuxolimab was administered intravenously to patients at 0.01 to 10 mg/kg every 2 weeks. Hepatocellular carcinoma, melanoma, renal cell or head and neck cancer affected the dose-escalation patients. The study, taken as a whole, reports: On average, a greater number of expanded clones characterised CD8+ T cells relative to CD4+.

This clone showed up just once. The antigen remains unidentified. CDR1 is MDHEN, CDR2 SYDVKM, per germline. The length of the CDR3 is 18 residues. With V trimmed by 2 bases and J by 5 bases, 14 bases remained unmatched. Profiled with immunoSEQ multiplex PCR; TCRdb holds only in-frame clones, not every one. The repertoire holds 60,000 to 75,000 clones, almost 90% seen once, with about 0.9% in the top ten. This chain links TRBV28 with TRBJ2-2, with 7 bases lining up with TRBD1. The receptor comes from an adult with an advanced solid tumor such as melanoma, head and neck, liver or kidney cancer. Sequenced material: CD4+ or CD8+ T cells sorted from blood, taken in a trial of the OX40 agonist ivuxolimab. The CDR3 region is CASSLGFPQTGPTGELFF. In nucleotides, the CDR3 is TGTGCCAGCAGTTTAGGTTTCCCACAGACAGGGCCGACCGGGGAGCTGTTTTTT.